One and the same sample provided the 26 T cell receptor beta chains below, sequenced in a study of blood T cell repertoires in COVID-19. Sequencing used immunoSEQ multiplex PCR; TCRdb keeps in-frame clones, though not all of them. The repertoire holds under 250,000 clones, with about 94% as singletons. Sequencing was done on a sample of peripheral blood. These receptors all stem from a man aged 55 to 70 with COVID-19, enrolled during active disease.

The chain is built from TRBV10-3 and TRBJ2-1; D is ambiguous. The germline V gene encodes CDR1 ENHRY and CDR2 SYGVKD. The V gene lost 0 bases and the J gene lost 4 bases, with 4 bases spanning the gap. The CDR3 is 13 amino acids. Written as DNA, the CDR3 is TGTGCCATCAGTGAGTCGACATACAATGAGCAGTTCTTC. Its protein product is CAISESTYNEQFF.

The chain has TRBV24-1 and TRBJ2-1, with 13 positions matching TRBD2. The CDR3 loop spans 18 amino acids. V lost 4 bases, J lost 3 bases, and 8 bases stayed unmatched. Germline-derived CDR1 and CDR2 are KGHDR and SFDVKD. In DNA, the CDR3 is TGTGCCACCAGTGACCCCGGGACTAGCGGGACCTACTACAATGAGCAGTTCTTC. Its translation: CATSDPGTSGTYYNEQFF.

The chain carries TRBV28 and TRBJ2-1; TRBD2 aligns across 9 bases. Germline CDR1 MDHEN, CDR2 SYDVKM. There are 18 residues in the CDR3. V trimming: 4 bases; J trimming: 4 bases; junction bases outside the gene matches: 14. This chain's CDR3 is CASSSPRSSGGSYNEQFF. The CDR3 DNA follows: TGTGCCAGCAGTTCGCCCAGGTCGAGCGGGGGGAGTTACAATGAGCAGTTCTTC.

The V call is TRBV24-1, the J call TRBJ2-2, with 7 bases matching TRBD2. The CDR3 loop spans 18 amino acids. The germline V gene encodes CDR1 KGHDR and CDR2 SFDVKD. The V segment lost 5 bases and the J segment 6 bases; nucleotides outside the gene matches: 17. The CDR3 loop reads CATSGGGNAGVVAGELFF. The CDR3 DNA reads as TGTGCCACCAGTGGGGGAGGGAATGCGGGGGTTGTCGCCGGGGAGCTGTTTTTT.

Turning to this clone: Mismatch with germline at one junction end may stem from a read error. The rearrangement joins TRBV3-1 (or the pseudogene TRBV3-2) to TRBJ2-2, with D possibly TRBD1 on 7 matching bases. Looked up from germline, CDR1 is LGHDT and CDR2 is YNNKEL (reference sequence). The CDR3 runs to 14 residues. CDR3 in amino acids: CASCQGGNTGELFF. The CDR3 DNA sequence: TGTGCCAGCTGCCAGGGGGGGAACACCGGGGAGCTGTTTTTT.

The chain has TRBV6-1 and TRBJ1-2; D unresolved. The CDR3 covers 12 residues. Deletions cut 8 bases from V and 7 bases from J, with 14 bases between. Germline CDR1 reads MNHNS; CDR2 reads SASEGT. The chain's CDR3 is CASCTAEAGYTF. The CDR3 DNA reads as TGTGCCAGCTGTACTGCGGAGGCTGGCTACACCTTC.

The chain uses TRBV11-2 and TRBJ2-7; the match to TRBD1 covers 9 bases. V lost 5 bases and J lost 2; bases outside the gene matches: 7. Per the germline V gene, CDR1 is SGHAT and CDR2 is FQNNGV. This CDR3 region has 15 residues. CDR3 sequence: CASSPLGDRAYEQYF. The CDR3 DNA sequence: TGTGCCAGCAGCCCACTAGGGGACAGGGCCTACGAGCAGTACTTC.

The chain carries TRBV15 and TRBJ1-1; D unclear. Per germline, CDR1 LNHNV and CDR2 YYDKDF (reference sequence). The CDR3 covers 12 residues. V was clipped by 3 bases and J by 7 bases, with 9 bases between them. The CDR3 sequence is CATSRDSGEAFF. In DNA, the CDR3 is TGTGCCACCAGCAGGGACTCCGGTGAAGCTTTCTTT.

This clone was picked up a small number of times. V and J are TRBV2 and TRBJ1-5; D remains unclear. Per the germline V gene, CDR1 is SNHLY and CDR2 is FYNNEI. The CDR3 is 15 amino acids. V was cut by 1 base and J by 0 bases, with 7 bases left in between. The CDR3 reads CASSEGSYSNQPQHF. As DNA, the CDR3 is TGTGCCAGCAGTGAAGGTTCCTATAGCAATCAGCCCCAGCATTTT.

The rearrangement uses TRBV29-1 and TRBJ2-1; tentative D call: TRBD1 (6 bases). Germline V gene data show CDR1 as SQVTM and CDR2 as ANQGSEA. Trimming left V 7 bases short and J 5 bases short, with 15 bases between. The CDR3 is made up of 13 amino acids. The CDR3 reads CSGQGSLDNEQFF. As DNA, the CDR3 is TGCAGCGGTCAGGGGTCCCTGGACAATGAGCAGTTCTTC.

The V gene is TRBV10-1, the J gene TRBJ2-1; 7 bases match TRBD1. CDR1 and CDR2 from the germline V gene are WNHNN and SYGVQD (reference sequence). The V gene end was trimmed by 8 bases and the J gene end by 4 bases; junction bases not matched to a gene: 2. CDR3 size: 12 residues. CDR3 protein: CASGDSYNEQFF. The CDR3 region has the DNA TGCGCCAGCGGGGACAGTTACAATGAGCAGTTCTTC.

The chain joins TRBV2 to TRBJ2-5; tentatively, D is TRBD1 (5 bases). The CDR3 extends over 12 amino acids. The germline V gene has CDR1 SNHLY and CDR2 FYNNEI. V lost 7 bases, J lost 5 bases, and 11 bases lay in between. The CDR3 sequence is CASKWGGETQYF. CDR3 coding DNA: TGTGCCAGCAAATGGGGCGGTGAGACCCAGTACTTC.

V is TRBV7-2 and J is TRBJ2-7, with 10 nucleotides matching TRBD1. Trimming cost V 6 bases and J 2 bases; bases outside gene matches: 4. Germline-derived CDR1 and CDR2 are SGHTA and FQGNSA. The CDR3 has 14 residues. The CDR3 spells CASSPDRGPYEQYF. CDR3 sequence (DNA): TGTGCCAGCAGTCCAGACAGGGGGCCCTACGAGCAGTACTTC.

The V and J genes are TRBV11-3 and TRBJ2-1; 8 positions match TRBD2. The CDR3 totals 13 residues. Trimming cost V 2 bases and J 10 bases; bases outside gene matches: 4. In germline, CDR1 is SGHNT, CDR2 YENEEA. CDR3 amino acids: CASSLSGGTEQFF. The CDR3 DNA sequence: TGTGCCAGCAGCTTAAGCGGGGGTACGGAGCAGTTCTTC.

This clone showed up just once. The chain is built from TRBV5-1 and TRBJ2-2; D not resolved. Germline CDR1 reads SGHRS; CDR2 reads YFSETQ. The V end lost 1 base, the J end lost 4 bases, and 8 bases lay between the germline ends. The CDR3 has 14 amino acids. The DNA for the CDR3 is TGCGCCAGCAGCTTGCGGAGATCCACCGGGGAGCTGTTTTTT. This translates into CASSLRRSTGELFF.

The chain uses TRBV5-4 and TRBJ1-2, with unresolved D. V lost 9 bases to trimming and J lost 7 bases, with 19 bases between them. The CDR3 covers 13 residues. Germline V lookup: CDR1 SGHNT, CDR2 YYREEE (reference sequence). The CDR3 sequence: CATLRNGVSGYTF. The CDR3 region has the DNA TGTGCCACCCTTCGCAACGGGGTTAGTGGCTACACCTTC.

This chain links TRBV4-3 with TRBJ2-7; TRBD2 aligns across 8 bases. V shed 4 bases and J 0 bases; nucleotides not matched to a gene: 5. Germline CDR1 LGHNA, CDR2 YSLEER. The CDR3 covers 15 residues. This CDR3 reads CASSPGGGSSYEQYF. Here the CDR3 DNA reads TGCGCCAGCAGCCCCGGGGGGGGGAGCTCCTACGAGCAGTACTTC.

The V call is TRBV5-4, the J call TRBJ2-2, with 8 nucleotides matching TRBD2. The V gene end was trimmed by 0 bases and the J gene end by 5 bases; junction bases not matched to a gene: 6. The CDR3 contains 16 residues. CDR1 is SGHNT, CDR2 YYREEE, per germline (reference sequence). The CDR3 DNA reads as TGTGCCAGCAGCTTGGGACTAGCGACCAGAACCGGGGAGCTGTTTTTT. Protein sequence: CASSLGLATRTGELFF.

The V and J genes are TRBV5-1 and TRBJ2-1; TRBD2 aligns across 10 bases. With V trimmed by 4 bases and J by 1 base, 2 bases remained unmatched. The germline V gene encodes CDR1 SGHRS and CDR2 YFSETQ. The CDR3 consists of 15 residues. CDR3 in amino acids: CASSGSGGSYNEQFF. CDR3 DNA sequence: TGCGCCAGCAGCGGTAGCGGGGGGTCCTACAATGAGCAGTTCTTC.

V is TRBV28 and J is TRBJ2-3; TRBD2 might be the D (6 bases). The germline V gene encodes CDR1 MDHEN and CDR2 SYDVKM. V dropped 6 bases and J dropped 2 bases, with 27 bases sitting between them. CDR3 length: 19 residues. CDR3 region: CASRKIYGREYTNTDTQYF. In DNA form, the CDR3 reads TGTGCCAGCAGAAAGATTTACGGGAGAGAGTATACTAACACAGATACGCAGTATTTT.

This chain connects TRBV10-1 to TRBJ2-3; D ambiguous. Trimming cost V 2 bases and J 2 bases, with 11 bases left between them. The germline CDR1 and CDR2 sequences are WNHNN and SYGVQD (reference sequence). The CDR3 runs 15 residues. The CDR3 sequence: CASSENSRFTDTQYF. In nucleotides, the CDR3 is TGCGCCAGCAGTGAGAACTCGCGATTCACAGATACGCAGTATTTT.

The chain has TRBV12-3 or TRBV12-4 and TRBJ1-4; D possibly corresponds to TRBD1 (6 bases). The CDR3 is 11 amino acids. V was cut by 5 bases and J by 15 bases, with 13 bases left in between. CDR3: CASSLQGGVFF. The CDR3 DNA reads as TGTGCCAGCAGTCTACAGGGAGGGGTGTTTTTT.

This clone has only one observation. The genes are TRBV5-1 and TRBJ1-1; perhaps TRBD1 as D (5 bases). The CDR3 extends over 20 amino acids. V lost 4 bases, J lost 0 bases, and 28 bases lay in between. Germline lookup yields CDR1 SGHRS and CDR2 YFSETQ. CDR3 loop: CASSTRVRPRTDNMNTEAFF. CDR3 nucleotide sequence: TGCGCCAGCAGCACCCGAGTGAGGCCTAGAACGGACAACATGAACACTGAAGCTTTCTTT. The complete variable domain, with remaining parts taken from reference TRBV5-1 and TRBJ1-1, reads KAGVTQTPRYLIKTRGQQVTLSCSPISGHRSVSWYQQTPGQGLQFLFEYFSETQRNKGNFPGRFSGRQFSNSRSEMNVSTLELGDSALYLCASSTRVRPRTDNMNTEAFFGQGTRLTVV.

V and J are TRBV11-3 and TRBJ1-2, with D possibly being TRBD1 (5 bases). The CDR3 runs to 14 residues. V gave up 5 bases and J gave up 2 bases, with 12 bases separating them. The germline V gene encodes CDR1 SGHNT and CDR2 YENEEA. CDR3 nucleotide sequence: TGTGCCAGCAGCCCCCTCGCAGGGAACTATGGCTACACCTTC. This codes for CASSPLAGNYGYTF.

This clone was detected a few times. The CDR3 DNA is TGTGCCAGCAGACCCACTGACAGGGGGTACGAGCAGTACTTC. The encoded protein is CASRPTDRGYEQYF. The V call is TRBV3-1 (or the pseudogene TRBV3-2), the J call TRBJ2-7, with 9 bases aligning to TRBD1. This CDR3 is built from 14 residues. In germline, CDR1 is LGHDT, CDR2 YNNKEL (reference sequence). V shed 6 bases and J 4 bases; nucleotides not matched to a gene: 7.

This rearrangement joins TRBV27 to TRBJ2-7; no clear D gene. From germline, CDR1 is MNHEY and CDR2 SMNVEV (reference sequence). The CDR3 consists of 16 residues. Trimming pared 0 bases from V and 0 bases from J, leaving 12 bases between. The CDR3 nucleotides read TGTGCCAGCAGTTTATCGTTATCCACTCTCTCCTACGAGCAGTACTTC. Its protein product is CASSLSLSTLSYEQYF.